A selection of T cell receptor beta chains follows, all from one sample in a study of blood T cell repertoires in COVID-19. Data came from immunoSEQ multiplex PCR; TCRdb stores just in-frame clones and leaves some out. The sample lists about 220,000 clones, approximately 83% occurring once. The sample comprised peripheral blood. Receptor source: a woman between 40 and 55 years old with active or convalescent COVID-19. Each CDR3 is given with its conserved first and last residue. A D gene is named only where the DNA matches it firmly. Clone size, where shown, is once, few, many, or a class for clones that have expanded.

TRBJ2-1,TRBV24-1,-,TRBD1,TGTGCCACCAGTGATCCCGGGACAGGGTTGAGCAATGAGCAGTTCTTC,CATSDPGTGLSNEQFF
TRBJ2-7,TRBV5-1,few,TRBD2,TGCGCCAGCAGCCCGAAAGCAGTCTCTAGCGGGGGGCTTTCCCTCTACGAGCAGTACTTC,CASSPKAVSSGGLSLYEQYF
TRBJ1-2,TRBV28,-,-,TGTGCCAGCAGTCCCGACAGGAACTATGGCTACACCTTC,CASSPDRNYGYTF
TRBJ1-2,TRBV13,few,-,TGTGCCAGCAGTCGCCCCGGGACACATAACTATGGCTACACCTTC,CASSRPGTHNYGYTF
TRBJ2-3,TRBV7-9,-,-,TGTGCCAGCAGCTTAGGGGGGACTAGCACAGATACGCAGTATTTT,CASSLGGTSTDTQYF
TRBJ1-4,TRBV6-5,-,-,TGTGCCAGCAGAGAGACAGAAACTAATGAAAAACTGTTTTTT,CASRETETNEKLFF
TRBJ1-5,TRBV4-1,-,TRBD1,TGCGCCAGCAGCCAAGATCTTGGGGACAGTAATCAGCCCCAGCATTTT,CASSQDLGDSNQPQHF
TRBJ2-1,TRBV24-1,-,-,TGTGCCACCAAGGGAGGGGGGGAGCGTGCGGATGAGCAGTTCTTC,CATKGGGERADEQFF
TRBJ2-7,TRBV12-5,-,TRBD2,TGTGCTAGTGGTTTGGCCACACTAGCGGGGGGCTCCTACGAGCAGTACTTC,CASGLATLAGGSYEQYF
TRBJ2-1,TRBV5-1,-,-,TGCGCCAGCAGCGAACCCCGTAGTGAGTTTAAGTTCTTC,CASSEPRSEFKFF
TRBJ1-1,TRBV30,-,-,TGTGCCTGGAGTCGGGTGGAAGCTTTCTTT,CAWSRVEAFF
TRBJ1-2,TRBV5-6,-,TRBD1,TGTGCCAGCAGCTTGAAGGACAGGGGAGCTGCCTTC,CASSLKDRGAAF
TRBJ1-1,TRBV6-5,-,-,TGTGCCACGGAAGACAACGGGAACACTGAAGCTTTCTTT,CATEDNGNTEAFF
TRBJ2-5,TRBV2,-,TRBD2,TGTGCCAGCAGTGCGACTAGCGGGAGTATAGAGACCCAGTACTTC,CASSATSGSIETQYF
TRBJ2-3,TRBV9,once,TRBD2,TGTGCCAGCAGCGTACCAGCGGGGGGGACAGATACGCAGTATTTT,CASSVPAGGTDTQYF
TRBJ2-7,TRBV3-1/TRBV3-2,-,-,TGTGCCAGCAGCCAACTCCAGGACTGGCTGGGCACCTACGAGCAGTACTTC,CASSQLQDWLGTYEQYF
TRBJ2-1,TRBV19,-,TRBD2,TGTGCCAGTAGTATCTTAGCGGGAGACAACAATGAGCAGTTCTTC,CASSILAGDNNEQFF
TRBJ1-3,TRBV18,-,TRBD1,TGTGCCAGCTCACCACCGGGACAGAGCTCTGGAAACACCATATATTTT,CASSPPGQSSGNTIYF
TRBJ2-7,TRBV14,-,-,TGTGCCAGCAGCCTAGGGGGCTACGAGCAGTACTTC,CASSLGGYEQYF
TRBJ1-2,TRBV6-5,-,TRBD1,TGTGCCAGTCGACAGGGGGCCTATGGCTACACCTTC,CASRQGAYGYTF
TRBJ2-7,TRBV6-6,once,TRBD2,TGTGCCAGCAGTTACACCCTAGCGGGGGGTGACTACGAGCAGTACTTC,CASSYTLAGGDYEQYF
TRBJ1-2,TRBV7-2,-,-,TGTGCCAGTGGGCGGGGAGCGGCACGCTCTAACTATGGCTACACCTTC,CASGRGAARSNYGYTF
TRBJ2-2,TRBV30,-,TRBD2,TGTGCCTGGAGTGTATGGACTAGCGGGAGGTGGGAGCTGTTTTTT,CAWSVWTSGRWELFF
TRBJ2-2,TRBV5-1,-,-,TGCGCCAGCAGCTTGAGGTCGGGCACCGGGGAGCTGTTTTTT,CASSLRSGTGELFF
TRBJ1-2,TRBV19,-,-,TGTGCCAGTAGACATGCGGTGGACTATGGCTACACCTTC,CASRHAVDYGYTF
TRBJ1-4,TRBV30,-,TRBD1,TGTGCCTGGAGTTCCGGGACAGGCGGTGAAAAACTGTTTTTT,CAWSSGTGGEKLFF
TRBJ1-1,TRBV6-2/TRBV6-3,-,-,TGTGCCAGCAGTTACCAAGCGGTGAGCACTGAAGCTTTCTTT,CASSYQAVSTEAFF
TRBJ1-3,TRBV9,-,TRBD1,TGTGCCAGCAGCTCCATGACAGGGGAACCTGGAAACACCATATATTTT,CASSSMTGEPGNTIYF
TRBJ2-1,TRBV5-4,-,-,TGTGCCAGCAACTCCGACAGGGAGGCATCCTACAATGAGCAGTTCTTC,CASNSDREASYNEQFF
TRBJ2-7,TRBV5-1,few,-,TGCGCCAGCAGCCTCGGGGACATCTCACGGGAGCAGTACTTC,CASSLGDISREQYF
TRBJ1-2,TRBV11-2,-,-,TGTGCCAGCAGCTTAGCACAGGGTAATGACTACACCTTC,CASSLAQGNDYTF
TRBJ1-2,TRBV6-4,-,-,TGTGCCAGCAGTTCAACCAGGGGAGCTAACTATGGCTACACCTTC,CASSSTRGANYGYTF
TRBJ2-2,TRBV5-1,once,-,TGCGCCAGCAGCTTCGGTGACACCGGGGAGCTGTTTTTT,CASSFGDTGELFF
TRBJ1-6,TRBV21-1,-,-,TGTGCCAGCAGCAAAGTTAATCGGGCAGCGGATTCACCCCTCCACTTT,CASSKVNRAADSPLHF
TRBJ2-7,TRBV7-2,-,-,TGTGCCAGCAGCTTACCCCTTAGACAGCACGAGCAGTACTTC,CASSLPLRQHEQYF
TRBJ1-4,TRBV30,few,TRBD1,TGTGCCTGGAGTGTCACGACAGGGCAAAGGGAAAAACTGTTTTTT,CAWSVTTGQREKLFF
TRBJ2-7,TRBV24-1,-,-,TGTGCCACCAGTGATTCTGGAGTCAGCTCCTACGAGCAGTACTTC,CATSDSGVSSYEQYF
TRBJ1-4,TRBV7-9,few,-,TGTGCCAGCAGCTTAAACATGGTGTACGAAAAACTGTTTTTT,CASSLNMVYEKLFF
TRBJ2-5,TRBV11-2,-,-,TGTGCCAGCAGCTTTTGGGAGCGGACCATCCAAGAGACCCAGTACTTC,CASSFWERTIQETQYF
TRBJ2-3,TRBV29-1,-,-,TGCAGCGTTGATCCGCGGTTTCCTGTTGGGTGGGGCACAGATACGCAGTATTTT,CSVDPRFPVGWGTDTQYF
TRBJ1-2,TRBV6-5,-,TRBD1,TGTGCCAGCAGTCCAACAGGGACAGGAGGCTACACCTTC,CASSPTGTGGYTF
TRBJ2-3,TRBV24-1,-,-,TGTGCCACCAGTGATTTAAGGACAAGTCGTTTCGGCACAGATACGCAGTATTTT,CATSDLRTSRFGTDTQYF
TRBJ1-5,TRBV19,-,-,TGTGCCAGTAGTATGCGCGGGGGTAGCAATCAGCCCCAGCATTTT,CASSMRGGSNQPQHF
TRBJ2-3,TRBV5-1,-,TRBD2,TGCGCCAGCAGCAGCGGGAGTGGGGGCACAGATACGCAGTATTTT,CASSSGSGGTDTQYF
TRBJ2-5,TRBV2,-,TRBD2,TGTGCCAGCAGATTTAGCGGGAGGGCCGACGATGAGACCCAGTACTTC,CASRFSGRADDETQYF
TRBJ2-1,TRBV3-1/TRBV3-2,-,TRBD2,TGTGCCAGCAGCCGTGGCGGGAGCAACAATGAGCAGTTCTTC,CASSRGGSNNEQFF
TRBJ1-1,TRBV4-2,-,-,TGTGCCAGCAGCCAAGGCAGGGGTACTGAAGCTTTCTTT,CASSQGRGTEAFF